The clone carrying this T cell receptor beta chain was detected only a few times. Antigen: not known. Unique molecular identifiers tagged individual cDNA molecules. TCRdb re-called the 5' RACE reads through MiXCR, storing one row per CDR3 protein. Here the sample spans fewer than 75,000 distinct CDR3 sequences, roughly 18% being singletons. The data stem from a study of early T cells in non-severe SARS-CoV-2 infection. About the research overall: Unsorted whole-blood RNA was sequenced in bulk, leaving chains unpaired.

Germline CDR1 reads WNHNN; CDR2 reads SYGVQD (reference sequence). This CDR3 region has 13 residues. V lost 0 bases to trimming and J lost 10 bases, with 12 bases between them. Study observations and caveats: VDJdb-based matching was biased toward anti-spike CD8 responses and missed private and CD4 specificities.

The sequence derives from an adult who was a healthcare worker with PCR-confirmed SARS-CoV-2 infection or an uninfected control (not recorded which). The J gene is TRBJ1-1, the V gene TRBV10-1, with D unresolved. This specimen consisted of whole blood, obtained at baseline. The CDR3 loop is CASSESRAGGAFF. The CDR3 DNA reads as TGCGCCAGCAGTGAGTCTAGGGCCGGCGGAGCTTTCTTT.